These 11 T cell receptor beta chains originate from one sample sequenced in a study of beta chain features in type 1 diabetes. Isolated RNA was reverse transcribed in full, so expressed TCRB transcripts were sequenced. Libraries were prepared by immunoSEQ multiplex PCR; TCRdb keeps only in-frame clonotypes and omits some of them. The sample includes about 740,000 clones, roughly 13% seen only once; the top ten take 0.022%. These receptors have no known antigen. General observations from the study: People with Type 1 diabetes carried modestly yet significantly shorter TCRB CDR3s in all four CD4+ subsets.

What was sequenced was naive CD4+ T cells from blood. Receptor source: a man between 18 and 35 years old with type 1 diabetes.

This chain joins TRBV7-2 and TRBJ1-1; no clear D. CDR1 and CDR2 from the germline V gene are SGHTA and FQGNSA. The V end lost 2 bases, the J end lost 2 bases, and 9 bases lay between the germline ends. This CDR3 is built from 14 residues. The CDR3 region is CASSLWALNTEAFF. The DNA for the CDR3 is TGTGCCAGCAGCTTATGGGCGCTTAACACTGAAGCTTTCTTT.

The chain couples TRBV9 to TRBJ2-7; D possibly uses TRBD1 or TRBD2 (6 bases each). Per the germline V gene, CDR1 is SGDLS and CDR2 is YYNGEE. Trimming took 0 bases from V and 13 from J, leaving 14 bases between them. This CDR3 comprises 12 residues. The CDR3 spells CASSVAITGTYF. CDR3 coding DNA: TGTGCCAGCAGCGTAGCTATTACAGGGACTTACTTC.

The V call is TRBV9, the J call TRBJ2-6; D is unclear. V was cut by 5 bases and J by 2 bases, with 8 bases left in between. CDR1 is SGDLS and CDR2 is YYNGEE in the germline V gene. The CDR3 covers 14 residues. The CDR3 DNA reads as TGTGCCAGCAGTAGGGAAGCTGGGGCCAACGTCCTGACTTTC. It yields the protein CASSREAGANVLTF.

This clone turned up a few times. J is TRBJ2-1 and V is TRBV29-1; 7 bases are a match to TRBD1. The ends lost 8 bases at V and 6 bases at J; junction bases unmatched: 13. The germline V gene encodes CDR1 SQVTM and CDR2 ANQGSEA. CDR3 length equals 14 residues. The DNA for the CDR3 is TGCAGCTCCCGACGGGACAGTCCGCGCAATGAGCAGTTCTTC. Translating it yields CSSRRDSPRNEQFF.

The gene calls are TRBV30 and TRBJ2-7; 8 nucleotides line up with TRBD2. Germline V gene sequence: CDR1 GTSNPN, CDR2 SVGIG (reference sequence). CDR3 length: 15 residues. The V segment lost 2 bases and the J segment 3 bases; nucleotides outside the gene matches: 9. The CDR3 DNA reads as TGTGCCTGGAGTCCCTGGGGACTAGAAGTCTACGAGCAGTACTTC. It codes for CAWSPWGLEVYEQYF.

J is TRBJ2-3 and V is TRBV30; 10 bases map to TRBD2. With 0 bases clipped from V and 4 bases from J, the junction kept 4 bases outside the gene matches. Per the germline V gene, CDR1 is GTSNPN and CDR2 is SVGIG (reference sequence). This CDR3 has 15 residues. CDR3 amino acids: CAWSVAGGLPDTQYF. For the CDR3, the DNA is TGTGCCTGGAGTGTAGCGGGGGGGCTCCCAGATACGCAGTATTTT.

In its sample, this clone was seen a few times. The rearrangement links TRBV30 to TRBJ1-4; D gene unclear. The CDR3 consists of 13 residues. The germline gives CDR1 GTSNPN, CDR2 SVGIG (reference sequence). V lost 2 bases, J lost 8 bases, and 12 bases lay in between. DNA of the CDR3: TGTGCCTGGAGTCTGGGCACGGGAGAAAAACTGTTTTTT. Its protein is CAWSLGTGEKLFF.

This clone was seen only a few times. The chain uses TRBV27 and TRBJ1-1, with TRBD1 matching over 7 bases. The CDR3 has 13 residues. V lost 3 bases to trimming and J lost 11 bases; unmatched junction nucleotides: 9. Germline V gene lookup returns CDR1 MNHEY and CDR2 SMNVEV (reference sequence). The CDR3 region has the DNA TGTGCCAGCAGTTTTGTCCAGGGGGGAAGGGCTTTCTTT. This codes for CASSFVQGGRAFF.

This clone was observed a few times. The chain recombines TRBV18 with TRBJ2-1; D call uncertain. Trimming pared 2 bases from V and 6 bases from J, leaving 8 bases between. From germline, CDR1 is KGHSH and CDR2 LQKENI. CDR3 length: 13 amino acids. CDR3 protein: CASSPGPGNEQFF. CDR3 sequence (DNA): TGTGCCAGCTCACCAGGGCCCGGCAATGAGCAGTTCTTC.

The chain joins TRBV27 to TRBJ2-5; D is possibly TRBD2 (5 bases). This CDR3 comprises 11 residues. Germline assignment: CDR1 MNHEY and CDR2 SMNVEV (reference sequence). The V gene lost 10 bases and the J gene lost 2 bases, with 8 bases spanning the gap. CDR3 sequence reads: CAIPGQETQYF. The CDR3 nucleotides read TGTGCCATCCCGGGACAAGAGACCCAGTACTTC.

This clone appeared a few times. The chain couples TRBV29-1 to TRBJ2-7; 8 bases line up with TRBD2. Germline V lookup: CDR1 SQVTM, CDR2 ANQGSEA. Trimming cost V 2 bases and J 3 bases; bases outside gene matches: 12. This CDR3 is built from 16 residues. CDR3 amino acids: CSVERVQAGVLYEQYF. The CDR3 coding sequence is TGCAGCGTTGAAAGGGTTCAAGCGGGGGTCCTCTACGAGCAGTACTTC.